The 8 T cell receptor beta chains presented below share a single source sample, sequenced in a study of T cell responses to AZD1222 COVID-19 vaccine. This table comes from immunoSEQ multiplex PCR, and its TCRdb copy is limited to in-frame clones, with some not included. This sample has nearly 200,000 clones, with roughly 92% found just once. This material consisted of peripheral blood, taken 28 days after the second AZD1222 dose. The receptors here all came from an adult who received the AZD1222 COVID-19 vaccine.

This chain links TRBV7-2 with TRBJ2-1; D possibly corresponds to TRBD1 (5 bases). The CDR3 has 15 residues. V gave up 0 bases and J gave up 4 bases, with 10 bases separating them. In germline, CDR1 is SGHTA, CDR2 FQGNSA. The CDR3 DNA sequence: TGTGCCAGCAGCTTAGCAGGGGTTAGATACAATGAGCAGTTCTTC. Its protein is CASSLAGVRYNEQFF.

The chain recombines TRBV19 with TRBJ1-1; 7 bases are a match to TRBD1. Germline lookup yields CDR1 LNHDA and CDR2 SQIVND (reference sequence). The CDR3 has 15 residues. The ends lost 4 bases at V and 1 base at J; junction bases unmatched: 6. The CDR3 sequence is CASSTRTGKNTEAFF. DNA of the CDR3: TGTGCCAGTAGTACCCGGACAGGAAAGAACACTGAAGCTTTCTTT. Full variable domain (rest looked up from reference TRBV19 and TRBJ1-1): DGGITQSPKYLFRKEGQNVTLSCEQNLNHDAMYWYRQDPGQGLRLIYYSQIVNDFQKGDIAEGYSVSREKKESFPLTVTSAQKNPTAFYLCASSTRTGKNTEAFFGQGTRLTVV.

The J gene is TRBJ1-5, the V gene TRBV6-2 or TRBV6-3; 8 nucleotides agree with TRBD1. The CDR3 covers 16 residues. V lost 0 bases, J lost 2 bases, and 3 bases stayed unmatched. Per germline, CDR1 MNHEY and CDR2 SVGEGT. The CDR3 reads CASSYSPDRGNQPQHF. In nucleotides, the CDR3 is TGTGCCAGCAGTTACTCGCCGGACAGGGGCAATCAGCCCCAGCATTTT.

The chain uses TRBV9 and TRBJ1-2; TRBD1 matches at 8 bases. V lost 4 bases to trimming and J lost 7 bases; unmatched junction nucleotides: 6. This CDR3 has 13 amino acids. CDR1 and CDR2 from the germline V gene are SGDLS and YYNGEE. CDR3 loop: CASSYQGAIGYTF. The DNA of the CDR3 is TGTGCCAGCAGCTATCAGGGGGCGATTGGCTACACCTTC.

The gene calls are TRBV18 and TRBJ2-7; D may be TRBD1 or TRBD2 (5 bases each). CDR1 and CDR2 (germline): KGHSH, LQKENI. This CDR3 is built from 13 residues. V lost 8 bases and J 3 bases, leaving 14 bases between the germline ends. This CDR3 is CASVRDGGYEQYF. The DNA of the CDR3 is TGTGCCAGCGTCCGGGACGGAGGCTACGAGCAGTACTTC.

The J gene is TRBJ1-4, the V gene TRBV29-1; 7 bases align to TRBD1. The CDR3 is made up of 14 amino acids. CDR1 is SQVTM and CDR2 is ANQGSEA in the germline V gene. Trimming removed 7 bases from V and 5 bases from J; junction bases left unmatched: 10. DNA for the CDR3: TGCAGCGCCCTACAGGGGAGGGGGAATGAAAAACTGTTTTTT. As protein: CSALQGRGNEKLFF.

The genes are TRBV6-5 and TRBJ2-7, with D possibly being TRBD1 (6 bases). Trimming removed 2 bases at V and 2 bases at J, with 10 bases between. Germline CDR1 is MNHEY and CDR2 is SVGAGI. The CDR3 totals 14 residues. In DNA form, the CDR3 reads TGTGCCAGCAGTTACGACAGGTACCCCTACGAGCAGTACTTC. Its translation is CASSYDRYPYEQYF.

The chain employs TRBV11-1 and TRBJ2-5, with TRBD2 matching over 8 bases. The CDR3 has 15 residues. The germline CDR1 and CDR2 sequences are SGHAT and FQDESV (reference sequence). V lost 5 bases and J lost 2; bases outside the gene matches: 7. The CDR3 coding sequence is TGTGCCAGCAGCAGACCCGGGACTAGACAAGAGACCCAGTACTTC. Its protein is CASSRPGTRQETQYF.